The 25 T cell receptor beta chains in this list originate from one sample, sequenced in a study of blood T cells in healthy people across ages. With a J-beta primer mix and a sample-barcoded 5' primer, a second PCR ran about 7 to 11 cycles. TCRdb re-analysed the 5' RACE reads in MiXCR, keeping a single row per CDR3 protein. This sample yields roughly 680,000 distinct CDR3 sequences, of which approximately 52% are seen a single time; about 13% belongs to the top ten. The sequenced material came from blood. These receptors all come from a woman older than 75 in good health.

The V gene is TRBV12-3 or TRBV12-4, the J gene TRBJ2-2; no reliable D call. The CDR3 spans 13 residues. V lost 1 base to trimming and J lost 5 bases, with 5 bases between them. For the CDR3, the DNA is TGTGCCAGCAGTTTAGAGCTGACCGGGGAGCTGTTTTTT. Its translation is CASSLELTGELFF.

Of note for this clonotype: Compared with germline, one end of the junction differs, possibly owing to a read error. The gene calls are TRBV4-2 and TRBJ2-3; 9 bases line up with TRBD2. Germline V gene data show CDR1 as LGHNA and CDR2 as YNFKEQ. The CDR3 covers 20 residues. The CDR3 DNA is TGTGCCAGCAGCCAAGAACCGGTTAGCGGGGGACGAGGTAGCACAGATACGCGGTATTTT. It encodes CASSQEPVSGGRGSTDTRYF.

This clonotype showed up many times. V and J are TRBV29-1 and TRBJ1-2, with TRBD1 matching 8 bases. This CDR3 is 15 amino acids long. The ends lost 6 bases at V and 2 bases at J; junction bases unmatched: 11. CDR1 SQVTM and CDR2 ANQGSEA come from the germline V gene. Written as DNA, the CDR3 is TGCAGCGTGGGCTCTAGGACAGGGCTAAACTATGGCTACACCTTC. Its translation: CSVGSRTGLNYGYTF.

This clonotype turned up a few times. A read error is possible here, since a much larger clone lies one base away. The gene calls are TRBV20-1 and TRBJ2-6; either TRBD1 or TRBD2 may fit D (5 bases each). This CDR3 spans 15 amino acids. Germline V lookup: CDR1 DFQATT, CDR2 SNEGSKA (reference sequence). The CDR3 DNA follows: TGCAGTGCTAGAGAAGGAGGCGCTGGGGCCGACGTCCTGACTTTC. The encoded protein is CSAREGGAGADVLTF.

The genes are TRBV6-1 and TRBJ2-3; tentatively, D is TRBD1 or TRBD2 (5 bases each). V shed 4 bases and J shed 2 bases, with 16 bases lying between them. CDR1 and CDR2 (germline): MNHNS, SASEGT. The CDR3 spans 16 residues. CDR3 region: CASSAGTATLTDTQYF. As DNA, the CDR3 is TGTGCCAGCAGTGCCGGGACGGCGACCCTCACAGATACGCAGTATTTT.

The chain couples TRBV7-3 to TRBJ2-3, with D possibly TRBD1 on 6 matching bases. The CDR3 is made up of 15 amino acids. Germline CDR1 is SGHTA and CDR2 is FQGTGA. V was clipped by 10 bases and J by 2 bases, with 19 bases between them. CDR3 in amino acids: CATRKKGDTTDTQYF. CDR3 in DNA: TGTGCCACCCGAAAAAAGGGGGACACCACAGATACGCAGTATTTT. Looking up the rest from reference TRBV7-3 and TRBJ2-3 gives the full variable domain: GAGVSQTPSNKVTEKGKYVELRCDPISGHTALYWYRQSLGQGPEFLIYFQGTGAADDSGLPNDRFFAVRPEGSVSTLKIQRTERGDSAVYLCATRKKGDTTDTQYFGPGTRLTVL.

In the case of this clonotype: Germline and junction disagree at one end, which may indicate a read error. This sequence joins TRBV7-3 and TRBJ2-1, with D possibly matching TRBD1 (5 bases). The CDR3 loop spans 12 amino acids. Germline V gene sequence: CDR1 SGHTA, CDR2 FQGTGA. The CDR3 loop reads CAGSLTGNEQFF. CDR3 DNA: TGTGCCGGCAGCTTAACAGGCAATGAGCAGTTCTTC.

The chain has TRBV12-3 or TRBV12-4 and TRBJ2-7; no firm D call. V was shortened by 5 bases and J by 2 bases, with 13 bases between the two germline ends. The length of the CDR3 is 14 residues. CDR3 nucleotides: TGTGCCAGCAGTGTAATGGGCAGTACCTACGAGCAGTACTTC. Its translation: CASSVMGSTYEQYF.

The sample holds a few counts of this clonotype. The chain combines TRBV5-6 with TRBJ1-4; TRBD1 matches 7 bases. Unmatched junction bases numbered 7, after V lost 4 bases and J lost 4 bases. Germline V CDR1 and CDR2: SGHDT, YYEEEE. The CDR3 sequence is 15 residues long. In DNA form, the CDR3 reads TGTGCCAGCAGCGGATCAGGGGGTGGTAATGAAAAACTGTTTTTT. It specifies CASSGSGGGNEKLFF.

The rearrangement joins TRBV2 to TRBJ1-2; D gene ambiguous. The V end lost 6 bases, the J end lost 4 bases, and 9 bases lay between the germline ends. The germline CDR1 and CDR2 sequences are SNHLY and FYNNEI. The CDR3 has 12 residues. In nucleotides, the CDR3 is TGTGCCAGCAGGGAAACGTCCTATGGCTACACCTTC. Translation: CASRETSYGYTF.

CDR3: CSVVGLAGAYEQYF. As DNA, the CDR3 is TGCAGCGTTGTTGGGCTAGCGGGAGCGTACGAGCAGTACTTC. This chain joins TRBV29-1 and TRBJ2-1, with TRBD2 matching over 10 bases. The DNA end lines up better with TRBJ2-7; the J call may be wrong. Germline assignment: CDR1 SQVTM and CDR2 ANQGSEA. This CDR3 is 14 amino acids long.

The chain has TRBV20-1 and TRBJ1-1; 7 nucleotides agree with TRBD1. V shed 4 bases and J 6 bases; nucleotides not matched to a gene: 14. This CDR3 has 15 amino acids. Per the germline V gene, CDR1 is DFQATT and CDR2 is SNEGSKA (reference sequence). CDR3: CSATYSTDRVPEAFF. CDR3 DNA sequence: TGCAGTGCTACTTACTCCACCGACAGGGTCCCTGAAGCTTTCTTT.

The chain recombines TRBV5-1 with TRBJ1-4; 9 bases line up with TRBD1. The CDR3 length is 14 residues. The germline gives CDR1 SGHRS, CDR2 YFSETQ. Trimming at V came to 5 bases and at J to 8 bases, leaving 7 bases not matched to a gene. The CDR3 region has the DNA TGCGCCAGCAGTGTACAGGGGGCAGGAGAAAAACTGTTTTTT. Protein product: CASSVQGAGEKLFF.

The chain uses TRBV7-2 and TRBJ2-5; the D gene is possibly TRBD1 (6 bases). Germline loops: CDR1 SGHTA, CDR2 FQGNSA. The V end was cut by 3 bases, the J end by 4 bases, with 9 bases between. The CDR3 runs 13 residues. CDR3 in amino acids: CASSFAGAETQYF. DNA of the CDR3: TGTGCCAGCAGCTTCGCAGGGGCAGAGACCCAGTACTTC.

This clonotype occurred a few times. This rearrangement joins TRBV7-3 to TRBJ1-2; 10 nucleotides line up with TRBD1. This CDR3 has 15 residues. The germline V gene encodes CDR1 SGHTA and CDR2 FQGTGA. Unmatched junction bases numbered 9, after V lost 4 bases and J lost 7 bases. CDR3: CASSSSGTGDGGYTF. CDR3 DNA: TGTGCCAGCAGCTCATCCGGGACAGGGGATGGTGGCTACACCTTC.

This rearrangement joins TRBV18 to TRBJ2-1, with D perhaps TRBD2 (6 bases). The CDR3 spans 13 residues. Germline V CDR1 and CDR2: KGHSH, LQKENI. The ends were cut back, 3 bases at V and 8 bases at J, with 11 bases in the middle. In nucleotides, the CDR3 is TGTGCCAGCTCACCCCCTAGCGTCGATGAGCAGTTCTTC. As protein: CASSPPSVDEQFF.

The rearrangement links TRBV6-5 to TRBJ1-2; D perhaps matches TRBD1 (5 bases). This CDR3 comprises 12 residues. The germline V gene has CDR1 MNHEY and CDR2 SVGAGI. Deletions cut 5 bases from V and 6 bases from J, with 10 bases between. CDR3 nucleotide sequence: TGTGCCAGCAGTCGGGACTGGGATGGCTACACCTTC. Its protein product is CASSRDWDGYTF.

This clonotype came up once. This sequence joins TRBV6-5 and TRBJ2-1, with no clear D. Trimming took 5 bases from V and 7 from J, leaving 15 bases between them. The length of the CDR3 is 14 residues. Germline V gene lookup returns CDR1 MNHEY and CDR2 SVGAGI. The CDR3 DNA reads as TGTGCCAGCAGTCCCCCTGACGTCGCGAATGAGCAGTTCTTC. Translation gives CASSPPDVANEQFF.

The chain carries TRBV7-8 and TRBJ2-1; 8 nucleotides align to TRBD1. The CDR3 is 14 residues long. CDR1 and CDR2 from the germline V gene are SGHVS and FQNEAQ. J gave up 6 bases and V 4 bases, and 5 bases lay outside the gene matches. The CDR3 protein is CASSWTDRGNEQFF. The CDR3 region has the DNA TGTGCCAGCAGCTGGACTGACAGGGGCAATGAGCAGTTCTTC.

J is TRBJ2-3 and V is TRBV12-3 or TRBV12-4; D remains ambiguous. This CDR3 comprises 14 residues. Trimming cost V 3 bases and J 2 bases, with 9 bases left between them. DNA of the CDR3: TGTGCCAGCAGTTTGTGGCAGTCCACAGATACGCAGTATTTT. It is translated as CASSLWQSTDTQYF.

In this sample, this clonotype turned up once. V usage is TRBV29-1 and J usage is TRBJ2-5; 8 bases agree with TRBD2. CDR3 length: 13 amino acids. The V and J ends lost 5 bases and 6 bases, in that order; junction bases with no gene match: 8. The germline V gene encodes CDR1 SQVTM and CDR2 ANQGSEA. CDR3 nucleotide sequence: TGCAGCGTTCCGGGAGGGTCGCGTAAGACCCAGTACTTC. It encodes CSVPGGSRKTQYF.

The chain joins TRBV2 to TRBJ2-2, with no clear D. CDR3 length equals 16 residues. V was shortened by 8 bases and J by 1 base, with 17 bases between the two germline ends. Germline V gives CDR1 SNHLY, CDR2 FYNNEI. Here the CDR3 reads CASLGRKRGNTGELFF. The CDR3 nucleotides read TGTGCCAGCCTCGGACGGAAAAGAGGGAACACCGGGGAGCTGTTTTTT.

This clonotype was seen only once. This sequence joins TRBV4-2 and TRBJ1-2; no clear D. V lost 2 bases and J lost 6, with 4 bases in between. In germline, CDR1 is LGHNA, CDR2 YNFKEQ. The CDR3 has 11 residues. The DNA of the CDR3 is TGTGCCAGCAGCCAACCAGATGGCTACACCTTC. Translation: CASSQPDGYTF.

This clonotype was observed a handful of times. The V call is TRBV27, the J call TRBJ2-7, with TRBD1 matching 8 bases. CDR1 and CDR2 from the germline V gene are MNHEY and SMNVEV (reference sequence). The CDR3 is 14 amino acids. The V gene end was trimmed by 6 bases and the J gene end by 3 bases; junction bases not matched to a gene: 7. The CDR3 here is CASSPGQGIYEQYF. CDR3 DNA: TGTGCCAGCAGCCCAGGACAGGGAATCTACGAGCAGTACTTC.

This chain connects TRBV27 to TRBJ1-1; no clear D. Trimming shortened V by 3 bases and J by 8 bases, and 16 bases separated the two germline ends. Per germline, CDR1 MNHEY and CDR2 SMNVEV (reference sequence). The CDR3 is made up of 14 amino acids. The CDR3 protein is CASSFGFSSREAFF. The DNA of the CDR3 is TGTGCCAGCAGTTTTGGTTTTTCTAGCAGGGAAGCTTTCTTT.